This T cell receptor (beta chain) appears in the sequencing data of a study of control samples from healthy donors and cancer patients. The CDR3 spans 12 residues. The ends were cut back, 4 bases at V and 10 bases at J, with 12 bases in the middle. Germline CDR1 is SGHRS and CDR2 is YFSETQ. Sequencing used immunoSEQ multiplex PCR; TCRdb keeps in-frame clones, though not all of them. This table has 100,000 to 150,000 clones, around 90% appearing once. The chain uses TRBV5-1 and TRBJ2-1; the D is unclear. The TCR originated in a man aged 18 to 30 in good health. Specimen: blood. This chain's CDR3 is CASSPDGWEQFF. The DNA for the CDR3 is TGCGCCAGCAGCCCGGACGGGTGGGAGCAGTTCTTC.